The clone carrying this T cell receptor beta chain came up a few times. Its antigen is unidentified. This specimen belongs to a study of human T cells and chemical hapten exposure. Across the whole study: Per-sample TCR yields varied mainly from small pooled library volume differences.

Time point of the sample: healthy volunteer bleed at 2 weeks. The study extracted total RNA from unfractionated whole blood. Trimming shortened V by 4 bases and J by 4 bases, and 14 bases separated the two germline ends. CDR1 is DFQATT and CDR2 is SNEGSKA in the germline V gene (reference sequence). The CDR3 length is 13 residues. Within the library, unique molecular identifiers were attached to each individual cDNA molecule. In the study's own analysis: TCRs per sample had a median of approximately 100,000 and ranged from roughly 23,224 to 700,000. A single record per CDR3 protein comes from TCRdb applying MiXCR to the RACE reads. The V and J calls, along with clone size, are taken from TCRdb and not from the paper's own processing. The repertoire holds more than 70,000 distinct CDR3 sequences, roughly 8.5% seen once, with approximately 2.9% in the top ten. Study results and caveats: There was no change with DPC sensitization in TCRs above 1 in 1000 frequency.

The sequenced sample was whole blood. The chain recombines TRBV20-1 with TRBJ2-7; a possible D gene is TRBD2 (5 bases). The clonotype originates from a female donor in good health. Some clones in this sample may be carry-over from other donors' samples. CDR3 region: CSANIGIGYEQYF. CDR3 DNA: TGCAGTGCTAACATCGGGATTGGATACGAGCAGTACTTC.